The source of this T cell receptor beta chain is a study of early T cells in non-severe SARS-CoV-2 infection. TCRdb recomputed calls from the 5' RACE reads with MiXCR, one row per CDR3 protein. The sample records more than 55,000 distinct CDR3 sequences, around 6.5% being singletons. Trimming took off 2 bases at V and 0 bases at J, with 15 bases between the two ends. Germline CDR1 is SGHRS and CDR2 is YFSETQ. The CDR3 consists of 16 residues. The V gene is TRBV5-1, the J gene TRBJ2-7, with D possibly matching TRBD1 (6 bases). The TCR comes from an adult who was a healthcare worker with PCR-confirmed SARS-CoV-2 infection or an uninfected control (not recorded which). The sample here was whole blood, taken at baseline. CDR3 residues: CASSFGPGTSSYEQYF. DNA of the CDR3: TGCGCCAGCAGCTTTGGCCCGGGGACAAGCTCCTACGAGCAGTACTTC.